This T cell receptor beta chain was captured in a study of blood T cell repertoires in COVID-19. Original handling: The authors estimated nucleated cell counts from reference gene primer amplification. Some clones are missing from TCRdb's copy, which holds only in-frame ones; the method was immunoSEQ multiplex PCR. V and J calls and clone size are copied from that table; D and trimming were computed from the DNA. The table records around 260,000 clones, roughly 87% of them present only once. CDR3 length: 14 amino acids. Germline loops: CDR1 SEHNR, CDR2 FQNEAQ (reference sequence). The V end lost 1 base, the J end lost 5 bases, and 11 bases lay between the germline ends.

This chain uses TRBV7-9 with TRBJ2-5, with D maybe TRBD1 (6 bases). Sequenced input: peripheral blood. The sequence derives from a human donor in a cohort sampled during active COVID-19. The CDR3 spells CASSLVGGGETQYF. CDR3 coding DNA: TGTGCCAGCAGCTTAGTTGGGGGCGGGGAGACCCAGTACTTC.